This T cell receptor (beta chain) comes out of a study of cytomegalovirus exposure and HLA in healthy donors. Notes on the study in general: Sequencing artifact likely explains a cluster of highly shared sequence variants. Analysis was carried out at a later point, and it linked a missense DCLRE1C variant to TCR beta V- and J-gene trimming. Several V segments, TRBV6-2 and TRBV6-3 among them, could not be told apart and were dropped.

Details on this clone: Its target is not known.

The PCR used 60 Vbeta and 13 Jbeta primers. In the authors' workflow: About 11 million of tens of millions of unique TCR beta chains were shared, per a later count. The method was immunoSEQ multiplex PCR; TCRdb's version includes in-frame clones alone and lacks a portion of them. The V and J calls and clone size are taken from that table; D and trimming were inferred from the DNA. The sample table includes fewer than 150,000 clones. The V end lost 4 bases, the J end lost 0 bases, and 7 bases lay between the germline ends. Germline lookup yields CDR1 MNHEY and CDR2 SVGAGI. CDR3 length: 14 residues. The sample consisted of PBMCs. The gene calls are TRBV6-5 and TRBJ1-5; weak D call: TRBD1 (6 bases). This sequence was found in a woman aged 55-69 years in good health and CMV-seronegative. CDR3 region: CASSLDSSNQPQHF. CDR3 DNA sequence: TGTGCCAGCAGTTTGGACAGTAGCAATCAGCCCCAGCATTTT.